The present TCR beta chain was sequenced within a study of T cell repertoires and leukemia-associated antigens (dated by TCRdb to between 2017 and 2020). About the full investigation: About 5.1 to 7 million read pairs and about 3 to 5.0 million effective reads were obtained per sample, with 15 million to 20 million effective reads obtained overall. Using in vitro peptide stimulation of healthy T cells, the study sought to determine the antigen recognized by a TCR Vbeta21 clone earlier detected in CML patients.

This clonotype was seen repeatedly, ten times or more. Its target antigen remains unknown. Within one base of it there is no much larger clone, and no base qualities were kept. On the study overall, not on this receptor specifically: No significant differences among the four groups were observed in the numbers of Vbeta genes (roughly 61), Jbeta genes (roughly 14), VDJ rearrangements, or unique CDR3s. The antigen specificity and function of the expanded clones were not directly tested and needed further investigation.

As a first step, CD3+ T cells were rested overnight at more than 2 million cells/mL in RPMI 1640 lacking fetal bovine serum. CD3+ T cells were isolated from PBMCs with MACS immunomagnetic beads following the manufacturer's instructions. Including the terminal cysteine and phenylalanine, the CDR3 comprises 20 residues. Of the read, only the CDR3 DNA is kept; its 60 bases are in frame from base 1. Germline trimming: 6 bases from V, 0 bases from J; junction bases outside gene matches: 18. The germline V gene encodes CDR1 SGHAT and CDR2 FQNNGV. TRIzol reagent was used to extract total RNA from the cultured T cells. 5' rapid amplification of cDNA ends (5'RACE) was the method used to amplify TCRbeta libraries from the RNA. Before sequencing, Qubit, an Agilent instrument, and quantitative PCR were used to check library concentration and integrity. Qualified libraries were sequenced on Illumina HiSeq or MiSeq by a commercial service provider. On the study's bioinformatics: TCR sequences in each sample were identified using MiXCR version 1.8.2. For a clone to count as qualified, its CDR3 had to be longer than four amino acids, its nucleotide length had to be in-frame, and the clone could not contain a stop codon. A read counted as effective if the read contained the complete CDR3 structure. RT-PCR with 24 Vbeta primers, GeneScan spectratyping, and Sanger sequencing were used to validate the expanded clones. TCRdb itself trimmed the public reads at Q25 with fastp, ran MiXCR and retained productive beta chains. Rows with one shared CDR3 protein collapse into an entry with the most common genes and DNA. Clone size and V and J calls follow TCRdb, not the original study. Across this sample there are around 14,000 distinct CDR3 sequences, with over 30% seen only once. The ten most abundant clones make up about 9% of the sample.

This receptor was obtained from a female donor in good health. The chain couples TRBV11-2 to TRBJ2-2; TRBD1 fits 8 bases in the junction. Sequenced sample: CD3+ T cells sorted from blood and cultured. The CDR3 loop reads CASRTIRGTGPVSNTGELFF. The nucleotide sequence is given as TGTGCCAGCAGAACGATCCGTGGGACAGGCCCCGTTTCGAACACCGGGGAGCTGTTTTTT.